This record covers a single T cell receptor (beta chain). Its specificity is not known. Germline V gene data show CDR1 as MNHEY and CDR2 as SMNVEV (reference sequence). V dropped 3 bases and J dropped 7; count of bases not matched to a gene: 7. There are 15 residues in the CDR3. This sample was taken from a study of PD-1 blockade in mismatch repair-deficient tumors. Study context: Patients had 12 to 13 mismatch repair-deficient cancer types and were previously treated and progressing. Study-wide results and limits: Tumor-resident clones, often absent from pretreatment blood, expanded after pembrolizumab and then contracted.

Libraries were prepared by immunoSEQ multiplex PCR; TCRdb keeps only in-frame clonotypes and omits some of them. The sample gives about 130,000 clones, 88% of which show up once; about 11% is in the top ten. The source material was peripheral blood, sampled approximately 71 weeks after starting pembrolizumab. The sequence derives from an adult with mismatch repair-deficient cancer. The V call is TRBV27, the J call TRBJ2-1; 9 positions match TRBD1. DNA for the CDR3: TGTGCCAGCAGTTTGGTAGGGACAGGGAGGAATGAGCAGTTCTTC. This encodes CASSLVGTGRNEQFF.